One sample yielded the 29 T cell receptor beta chains listed below, sequenced in a study of T cell responses to AZD1222 COVID-19 vaccine. Assay used: immunoSEQ multiplex PCR; TCRdb lists only in-frame clones, some missing. The data show 95,000 to 150,000 clones, around 91% seen once. The sample in question was peripheral blood, obtained on day 0 of AZD1222 vaccination. The receptors stem from an adult in good health.

V gene TRBV9 combines with J gene TRBJ1-4, with a weak D call TRBD1 (6 bases). The germline CDR1 and CDR2 sequences are SGDLS and YYNGEE. CDR3 length: 15 residues. V was trimmed by 3 bases and J by 7 bases, leaving 16 bases between them. The CDR3 region has the DNA TGTGCCAGCAGCGGAAGGGGGGGGCTCGGTGAAAAACTGTTTTTT. Its translation is CASSGRGGLGEKLFF.

The rearrangement links TRBV9 to TRBJ1-3; D gene uncertain. The CDR3 runs to 15 residues. Germline values: CDR1 SGDLS, CDR2 YYNGEE. Between the trimmed V and J ends, which lost 0 bases and 3 bases, there was a span of 10 bases. For the CDR3, the DNA is TGTGCCAGCAGCGTAGTCGGCCGAAGTGGAAACACCATATATTTT. Amino acids: CASSVVGRSGNTIYF.

This chain connects TRBV12-3 or TRBV12-4 to TRBJ1-1; 8 bases are shared with TRBD1. V lost 6 bases, J lost 10 bases, and 10 bases stayed unmatched. The CDR3 is 13 residues long. The CDR3 sequence: CASSRTGRAAAFF. Here the CDR3 DNA reads TGTGCCAGCAGCCGGACAGGGAGGGCTGCAGCTTTCTTT.

CDR3 residues: CASRLSVRWGNQPQHF. DNA of the CDR3: TGTGCAAGTCGCTTGTCCGTTCGATGGGGCAATCAGCCCCAGCATTTT. The chain recombines TRBV12-2 with TRBJ1-5. TRBV12-2 is tagged as a pseudogene. The CDR3 covers 16 residues.

The chain recombines TRBV10-3 with TRBJ1-1, with D possibly matching TRBD1 (5 bases). CDR3 length equals 15 residues. Trimming took off 0 bases at V and 5 bases at J, with 13 bases between the two ends. The germline V gene encodes CDR1 ENHRY and CDR2 SYGVKD. CDR3 protein: CAISESRREGTEAFF. The DNA for the CDR3 is TGTGCCATCAGTGAGTCTCGGAGGGAGGGGACTGAAGCTTTCTTT.

This chain joins TRBV5-1 and TRBJ1-6, with unresolved D. The CDR3 length is 15 residues. The germline gives CDR1 SGHRS, CDR2 YFSETQ. V was pared by 4 bases and J by 6 bases, with 14 bases between. This CDR3 is CASSEDGLRNSPLHF. The CDR3 nucleotides are TGCGCCAGCAGCGAAGACGGCCTTCGTAATTCACCCCTCCACTTT.

V usage is TRBV6-5 and J usage is TRBJ1-5; D is ambiguous. V was shortened by 7 bases and J by 7 bases, with 14 bases between the two germline ends. This CDR3 has 13 residues. CDR1 is MNHEY and CDR2 is SVGAGI in the germline V gene. CDR3 residues: CASKEEPRQPQHF. CDR3 nucleotide sequence: TGTGCCAGCAAAGAGGAACCGAGGCAGCCCCAGCATTTT.

V gene TRBV5-1 combines with J gene TRBJ2-1, with 10 bases fitting TRBD2. CDR1 and CDR2 (germline): SGHRS, YFSETQ. Losses at the gene ends were 2 bases for V and 0 bases for J; bases not matched to a gene: 8. This CDR3 is built from 18 residues. CDR3 DNA: TGCGCCAGCAGCTTCCCTAGCGGGGGTCGTCGCTCCTACAATGAGCAGTTCTTC. Translated: CASSFPSGGRRSYNEQFF.

In nucleotides, the CDR3 is TGTGCCAGCAGCTTCGGACTAGCGGCTGGGGGAGATACGCAGTATTTT. It encodes CASSFGLAAGGDTQYF. This chain joins TRBV7-3 and TRBJ2-3, with 10 bases that match TRBD2. This CDR3 has 16 residues. Trimming cost V 3 bases and J 5 bases; bases outside gene matches: 8. CDR1 and CDR2 (germline): SGHTA, FQGTGA.

J is TRBJ1-4 and V is TRBV5-1, with a possible D match to TRBD1 (6 bases). Germline V gives CDR1 SGHRS, CDR2 YFSETQ. This CDR3 is built from 14 residues. Trimming stripped 7 bases from V and 8 bases from J, with 18 bases between. CDR3 sequence (DNA): TGCGCCAGCGGATCCGGGACATTTGGCGAAAAACTGTTTTTT. This encodes CASGSGTFGEKLFF.

A single count supports this clone. A read error is likely, as this CDR3 ends without the conserved phenylalanine or tryptophan. Because the CDR3's place on the DNA is in doubt, the DNA is left out and the CDR3 is given as listed by TCRdb. The rearrangement joins TRBV21-1 to TRBJ1-2. TRBV21-1 is annotated as a pseudogene. With termini counted, the CDR3 has 9 amino acids. CDR3 in amino acids: CASSTGGRP.

The table lists this clone with a count of one. CDR3 sequence (DNA): TGTGCCAGCAGCCCGAGCGGGGACAGGGGGCGCGACAATGAGCAGTTCTTC. The encoded protein is CASSPSGDRGRDNEQFF. The chain employs TRBV27 and TRBJ2-1, with 12 positions matching TRBD1. The CDR3 runs to 17 residues. The ends lost 6 bases at V and 5 bases at J; junction bases unmatched: 11. Germline CDR1 MNHEY, CDR2 SMNVEV (reference sequence).

This rearrangement joins TRBV15 to TRBJ1-1; D uncertain. Trimming took off 0 bases at V and 7 bases at J, with 9 bases between the two ends. The CDR3 is 13 amino acids. From germline, CDR1 is LNHNV and CDR2 YYDKDF (reference sequence). Here the CDR3 DNA reads TGTGCCACCAGCAGAGATGAATCTGGTGAAGCTTTCTTT. This codes for CATSRDESGEAFF.

The J gene is TRBJ1-2, the V gene TRBV15; D possibly corresponds to TRBD1 (5 bases). V was shortened by 0 bases and J by 2 bases, with 10 bases between the two germline ends. This CDR3 has 15 residues. In germline, CDR1 is LNHNV, CDR2 YYDKDF (reference sequence). This chain's CDR3 is CATSRDRQLNYGYTF. CDR3 DNA: TGTGCCACCAGCAGAGATCGACAGCTGAACTATGGCTACACCTTC.

This chain connects TRBV29-1 to TRBJ1-1, with a tentative D call TRBD1 (5 bases). Germline V lookup: CDR1 SQVTM, CDR2 ANQGSEA. V lost 6 bases, J lost 0 bases, and 14 bases lay in between. The CDR3 sequence is 14 residues long. This chain's CDR3 is CSVGTSLMNTEAFF. The CDR3 DNA sequence: TGCAGCGTCGGGACTTCCCTTATGAACACTGAAGCTTTCTTT.

The chain employs TRBV6-1 and TRBJ2-7, with 7 bases fitting TRBD2. CDR3 length: 15 amino acids. V trimming: 2 bases; J trimming: 4 bases; junction bases outside the gene matches: 8. Germline assignment: CDR1 MNHNS and CDR2 SASEGT. The CDR3 DNA reads TGTGCCAGCAGTGAACAGGGCGGGAGTATTTACGAGCAGTACGTC. It encodes CASSEQGGSIYEQYV.

The chain links TRBV2 to TRBJ2-1; 7 bases align to TRBD2. This CDR3 has 15 residues. Looked up from germline, CDR1 is SNHLY and CDR2 is FYNNEI. The trim removed 8 bases at V and 5 bases at J, leaving 12 bases unmatched. The CDR3 DNA is TGTGCCAGCGGCTGGGCGGGAGCGGGGAACAATGAGCAGTTCTTC. The encoded protein is CASGWAGAGNNEQFF.

The chain links TRBV19 to TRBJ2-7; 7 nucleotides agree with TRBD2. The CDR3 sequence is 14 residues long. The V gene end was trimmed by 3 bases and the J gene end by 4 bases; junction bases not matched to a gene: 6. Germline CDR1 and CDR2: LNHDA and SQIVND (reference sequence). The CDR3 nucleotides read TGTGCCAGTAGTATGGGGGGGGAGGGTTACGAGCAGTACGTC. This translates into CASSMGGEGYEQYV.

V usage is TRBV2 and J usage is TRBJ1-6; D might be TRBD1 (5 bases). V was trimmed by 7 bases and J by 10 bases, leaving 17 bases between them. The CDR3 length is 14 residues. Germline V lookup: CDR1 SNHLY, CDR2 FYNNEI. CDR3 bases: TGTGCCAGCAATGGGAGGGGATATCGGTCACCCCTCCACTTT. Translation: CASNGRGYRSPLHF.

As for this clone: The sample has other DNA sequences that encode this CDR3 too. This rearrangement joins TRBV4-1 to TRBJ1-5; 10 nucleotides line up with TRBD1. The CDR3 has 14 amino acids. The J segment lost 4 bases and the V segment lost 3 bases, leaving 0 bases of the junction unmatched. Germline-derived CDR1 and CDR2 are MGHRA and YSYEKL. CDR3 DNA sequence: TGCGCCAGCAGCCAGGGACAGGGGAATCAGCCCCAGCATTTT. Translation gives CASSQGQGNQPQHF.

The chain uses TRBV6-5 and TRBJ1-1; 7 bases agree with TRBD1. V shed 5 bases, J shed 0 bases, and the junction held 3 bases outside the gene matches. CDR1 and CDR2 (germline): MNHEY, SVGAGI. The CDR3 consists of 14 residues. Here the CDR3 reads CASSTGAMNTEAFF. The CDR3 nucleotides read TGTGCCAGCAGTACAGGGGCGATGAACACTGAAGCTTTCTTT.

The chain employs TRBV6-6 and TRBJ1-2; 7 nucleotides agree with TRBD1. Germline-derived CDR1 and CDR2 are MNHNY and SVGAGI (reference sequence). This CDR3 contains 12 residues. Unmatched junction bases numbered 2, after V lost 8 bases and J lost 2 bases. CDR3 bases: TGTGCCAGCGCGGGACAGAACTATGGCTACACCTTC. Its protein product is CASAGQNYGYTF.

The chain links TRBV5-1 to TRBJ1-1; no clear D. Trimming left V 0 bases short and J 1 base short, with 13 bases between. CDR1 is SGHRS and CDR2 is YFSETQ in the germline V gene. The CDR3 is 16 amino acids. The CDR3: CASSLGWEGGNTEAFF. CDR3 DNA sequence: TGCGCCAGCAGCTTGGGATGGGAAGGTGGGAACACTGAAGCTTTCTTT.

V is TRBV5-5 and J is TRBJ1-5; TRBD1 might be the D (6 bases). Trimming took 4 bases from V and 2 from J, leaving 13 bases between them. CDR3 length: 15 amino acids. Germline V lookup: CDR1 SGHKS, CDR2 YYEKEE (reference sequence). The CDR3 is CASSAGGAGNQPQHF. The CDR3 DNA sequence: TGTGCCAGCAGCGCTGGGGGGGCTGGCAATCAGCCCCAGCATTTT.

V usage is TRBV19 and J usage is TRBJ2-3, with 12 bases aligning to TRBD2. Per germline, CDR1 LNHDA and CDR2 SQIVND (reference sequence). Trimming took 3 bases from V and 7 from J; bases not matched to a gene: 8. There are 16 residues in the CDR3. DNA for the CDR3: TGTGCCAGTAGTATGGGCGGCACTAGCGGGGGGTATACGCAGTATTTT. This encodes CASSMGGTSGGYTQYF.

This sequence joins TRBV27 and TRBJ1-1; 10 bases map to TRBD1. The CDR3 sequence is 14 residues long. V trimming: 6 bases; J trimming: 7 bases; junction bases outside the gene matches: 8. CDR1 is MNHEY, CDR2 SMNVEV, per germline (reference sequence). CDR3 amino acids: CASSPTGGNYEAFF. Written as DNA, the CDR3 is TGTGCCAGCAGCCCGACAGGGGGCAATTATGAAGCTTTCTTT.

The chain combines TRBV27 with TRBJ1-2; 8 nucleotides align to TRBD1. Trimming took 8 bases from V and 0 from J; bases not matched to a gene: 2. Germline-derived CDR1 and CDR2 are MNHEY and SMNVEV (reference sequence). The CDR3 totals 13 residues. The CDR3 DNA is TGTGCCAGCTCCAGGGGGCCTAACTATGGCTACACCTTC. It encodes CASSRGPNYGYTF.

This sequence joins TRBV14 and TRBJ1-2; D gene ambiguous. There are 13 residues in the CDR3. V was trimmed by 5 bases and J by 4 bases, leaving 11 bases between them. Per germline, CDR1 SGHDN and CDR2 FVKESK. CDR3 amino acids: CASSFDGIYGYTF. CDR3 in DNA: TGTGCCAGCAGCTTCGACGGGATCTATGGCTACACCTTC.

The chain recombines TRBV19 with TRBJ1-5; D is possibly TRBD1 (5 bases). V dropped 6 bases and J dropped 6 bases, with 18 bases sitting between them. Germline V CDR1 and CDR2: LNHDA, SQIVND (reference sequence). This CDR3 is built from 15 residues. This CDR3 reads CASSAGTTRGQPQHF. Here the CDR3 DNA reads TGTGCCAGTAGCGCTGGGACCACACGAGGTCAGCCCCAGCATTTT.